The 26 T cell receptor beta chains listed next were all sequenced from one sample in a study of blood T cells in healthy people across ages. PCR was performed a second time for roughly 7 to 12 cycles using a sample-barcoded 5' primer and a J-beta primer mix. MiXCR was run by TCRdb on the 5' RACE reads, yielding one entry per CDR3 protein. The sample records over 600,000 distinct CDR3 sequences, roughly 21% being singletons. Sequencing was performed on blood. The receptors here all came from a man between 65 and 80 years old in good health.

This chain connects TRBV2 to TRBJ1-2; D is unclear. Germline-derived CDR1 and CDR2 are SNHLY and FYNNEI. The V and J ends lost 6 bases and 8 bases respectively, with 19 bases between them. This CDR3 comprises 14 residues. The CDR3 here is CASSAGTTSRGYTF. The CDR3 bases are TGTGCCAGCAGCGCAGGAACTACAAGTCGGGGCTACACCTTC.

This clonotype was counted between two and nine times. The chain is built from TRBV20-1 and TRBJ2-3, with 7 positions matching TRBD2. The ends lost 3 bases at V and 8 bases at J; junction bases unmatched: 17. Germline CDR1 reads DFQATT; CDR2 reads SNEGSKA (reference sequence). The CDR3 is made up of 16 amino acids. In nucleotides, the CDR3 is TGCAGTGCTAGGGCCGGGCTAGCGGACCGAGATGGTACGCAGTATTTT. It translates to CSARAGLADRDGTQYF.

The chain couples TRBV5-1 to TRBJ2-1; 15 nucleotides match TRBD2. CDR3 length: 15 amino acids. J was trimmed by 8 bases and V by 3 bases; bases with no gene match: 3. The germline V gene encodes CDR1 SGHRS and CDR2 YFSETQ. The CDR3 spells CASSWGLAGGDEQFF. Here the CDR3 DNA reads TGCGCCAGCAGCTGGGGACTAGCGGGAGGAGATGAGCAGTTCTTC. Based on the CDR3 plus reference TRBV5-1 and TRBJ2-1, the full variable domain is KAGVTQTPRYLIKTRGQQVTLSCSPISGHRSVSWYQQTPGQGLQFLFEYFSETQRNKGNFPGRFSGRQFSNSRSEMNVSTLELGDSALYLCASSWGLAGGDEQFFGPGTRLTVL.

The chain uses TRBV20-1 and TRBJ2-7; 8 bases are shared with TRBD1. This CDR3 is built from 13 residues. After removal of 2 bases from V and 4 bases from J, the junction contained 4 bases not matched to a gene. CDR1 and CDR2 from the germline V gene are DFQATT and SNEGSKA (reference sequence). The chain's CDR3 is CSARFRGLYEQYF. CDR3 nucleotides: TGCAGTGCTAGATTCAGGGGGCTGTACGAGCAGTACTTC.

V gene TRBV18 combines with J gene TRBJ2-1, with 10 bases aligning to TRBD2. This CDR3 region has 14 residues. Germline lookup yields CDR1 KGHSH and CDR2 LQKENI. J lost 6 bases, V lost 3 bases, and 2 bases had no gene match. CDR3 DNA sequence: TGTGCCAGCTCACCGGCTAGCGGGAGCAATGAGCAGTTCTTC. This sequence encodes CASSPASGSNEQFF.

A remark on this clonotype: At one of its ends the junction is not consistent with the germline gene, which may arise from a read error. The chain has TRBV18 and TRBJ1-2, with TRBD1 matching over 9 bases. Germline-derived CDR1 and CDR2 are KGHSH and LQKENI. The CDR3 runs 15 residues. The CDR3 DNA follows: TGTGCCAGCCCACCGGGACAGGGAGAAGTCGAGGGCTACACCTTC. As protein: CASPPGQGEVEGYTF.

J is TRBJ2-1 and V is TRBV6-2 or TRBV6-3; TRBD2 aligns across 11 bases. From germline, CDR1 is MNHEY and CDR2 SVGEGT. J was trimmed by 15 bases and V by 6 bases; bases with no gene match: 13. The CDR3 consists of 14 residues. The CDR3 region has the DNA TGTGCCAGCAGCCAACTAGCGGGAGTAGGGGGCGTGTTCTTC. Its protein product is CASSQLAGVGGVFF.

This clonotype was counted between two and nine times. V and J are TRBV20-1 and TRBJ2-7, with 15 bases matching TRBD2. The length of the CDR3 is 13 residues. CDR1 is DFQATT, CDR2 SNEGSKA, per germline (reference sequence). V dropped 6 bases and J dropped 5; count of bases not matched to a gene: 2. The CDR3 is CSARTSGRDEQYF. The CDR3 nucleotides are TGCAGTGCCCGGACTAGCGGGAGGGACGAGCAGTACTTC.

This clonotype came up a few times. CDR3 protein: CASRFPSGTGELFF. The DNA for the CDR3 is TGCGCCAGCAGGTTCCCCTCGGGCACCGGGGAGCTGTTTTTT. The chain uses TRBV5-1 and TRBJ2-2; D unresolved. The CDR3 is made up of 14 amino acids. Trimming left V 5 bases short and J 4 bases short, with 12 bases between. Germline V gene data show CDR1 as SGHRS and CDR2 as YFSETQ.

This clonotype came up a few times. The V gene is TRBV5-4, the J gene TRBJ2-7; 15 bases map to TRBD2. The V gene end was trimmed by 4 bases and the J gene end by 6 bases; junction bases not matched to a gene: 5. Germline V gene lookup returns CDR1 SGHNT and CDR2 YYREEE (reference sequence). The CDR3 sequence is 15 residues long. The CDR3, as DNA: TGTGCCAGCAGCCTAGGACTAGCGGGAGGGCCCGAGCAGTACTTC. Amino acid sequence: CASSLGLAGGPEQYF.

The gene calls are TRBV12-3 or TRBV12-4 and TRBJ2-5; D not resolved. The J call may be incorrect, as the DNA end agrees better with TRBJ2-1. The CDR3 runs to 11 residues. The CDR3 region is CASCNMGEQFF. In nucleotides, the CDR3 is TGTGCCAGCTGTAATATGGGCGAGCAGTTCTTC.

This clonotype showed up many times. The chain links TRBV27 to TRBJ2-1; 9 bases fit TRBD1. The junction had 11 bases not matched to a gene; V was cut back by 8 bases and J by 15 bases. The CDR3 is 12 residues long. Germline V gene sequence: CDR1 MNHEY, CDR2 SMNVEV (reference sequence). The CDR3 bases are TGTGCCAGCCGGGACAGGGACTCTTCTGGGTTCTTC. Translating it yields CASRDRDSSGFF.

This clonotype was found a few times. The gene calls are TRBV4-3 and TRBJ1-4; no firm D call. Trimming took off 0 bases at V and 3 bases at J, with 11 bases between the two ends. Germline CDR1 is LGHNA and CDR2 is YSLEER. CDR3 length equals 16 residues. The CDR3 is CASSQDEGIANEKLFF. CDR3 DNA: TGCGCCAGCAGCCAAGATGAGGGCATAGCTAATGAAAAACTGTTTTTT.

The rearrangement links TRBV7-8 to TRBJ2-4; 9 nucleotides line up with TRBD2. Unmatched junction bases numbered 16, after V lost 3 bases and J lost 1 base. CDR3 length equals 20 residues. The germline V gene encodes CDR1 SGHVS and CDR2 FQNEAQ. This chain's CDR3 is CASSFVLPSGKVDAKNIQYF. CDR3 DNA sequence: TGTGCCAGCAGCTTCGTTCTACCTAGCGGGAAGGTCGATGCCAAAAACATTCAGTACTTC.

The chain combines TRBV5-6 with TRBJ2-5; no reliable D call. With the DNA end fitting TRBJ2-7 better, the J assignment may be wrong. The CDR3 runs to 14 residues. Germline CDR1 is SGHDT and CDR2 is YYEEEE. CDR3: CASSLRQKPYEQYF. In DNA form, the CDR3 reads TGTGCCAGCAGCTTGCGCCAGAAGCCTTACGAGCAGTACTTC.

This chain connects TRBV12-3 or TRBV12-4 to TRBJ1-5; D uncertain. The CDR3 length is 11 residues. The germline V and J ends were trimmed by 5 bases and 9 bases, with 8 bases remaining between them. The DNA of the CDR3 is TGTGCCAGCAGTGCCGGGATGCCCCAGCATTTT. Its translation is CASSAGMPQHF.

In its sample, this clonotype was seen many times. V usage is TRBV24-1 and J usage is TRBJ2-1; TRBD1 aligns across 8 bases. CDR1 is KGHDR and CDR2 is SFDVKD in the germline V gene. Unmatched junction bases numbered 6, after V lost 4 bases and J lost 5 bases. This CDR3 spans 15 amino acids. The CDR3 region is CATSEPGTGDNEQFF. In nucleotides, the CDR3 is TGTGCCACCAGTGAACCCGGGACAGGCGACAATGAGCAGTTCTTC.

V gene TRBV20-1 combines with J gene TRBJ2-7, with TRBD2 matching 9 bases. The J call could be wrong; TRBJ2-1 is a better fit for the DNA end. The CDR3 runs 13 residues. Germline V gene data show CDR1 as DFQATT and CDR2 as SNEGSKA (reference sequence). CDR3 DNA: TGCAGTGCTTTTAGCGGGAGTATAAATGAGCAGTTCTTC. Its protein product is CSAFSGSINEQFF.

CDR3 sequence: CATSVGETQYF. The DNA of the CDR3 is TGTGCCACCTCGGTGGGGGAGACCCAGTACTTC. The chain uses TRBV7-2 and TRBJ2-5; D remains ambiguous. Trimming shortened V by 10 bases and J by 5 bases, and 11 bases separated the two germline ends. This CDR3 comprises 11 residues. Germline CDR1 is SGHTA and CDR2 is FQGNSA.

In this sample, this clonotype turned up a few times. V and J are TRBV28 and TRBJ2-4; D possibly matches TRBD1 or TRBD2 (5 bases each). V was cut by 2 bases and J by 1 base, with 9 bases left in between. The CDR3 contains 15 residues. Germline V gene sequence: CDR1 MDHEN, CDR2 SYDVKM. CDR3 in amino acids: CASSLTGTAKNIQYF. The CDR3 bases are TGTGCCAGCAGTTTAACGGGGACGGCCAAAAACATTCAGTACTTC.

This clonotype has just a few counts. The V and J genes are TRBV20-1 and TRBJ2-1; D not resolved. Trimming shortened V by 5 bases and J by 4 bases, and 12 bases separated the two germline ends. This CDR3 is 13 amino acids long. Germline CDR1 DFQATT, CDR2 SNEGSKA (reference sequence). DNA for the CDR3: TGCAGTGCTCTGGATAGCAGGTACAATGAGCAGTTCTTC. Its translation is CSALDSRYNEQFF.

This clonotype was detected a few times. One junction end does not reproduce the germline sequence, and a read error may be involved. This chain joins TRBV6-1 and TRBJ2-5; D remains ambiguous. The V gene's germline CDR1 is MNHNS and CDR2 SASEGT. This CDR3 region has 12 residues. This CDR3 reads CALMSSSASRFF. The CDR3 DNA is TGTGCCTTAATGAGCAGTTCGGCCAGCAGGTTCTTC.

This clonotype was detected many times. The chain recombines TRBV19 with TRBJ2-2; 12 nucleotides align to TRBD1. The CDR3 length is 17 residues. Germline assignment: CDR1 LNHDA and CDR2 SQIVND (reference sequence). J was trimmed by 4 bases and V by 7 bases; bases with no gene match: 10. CDR3 coding DNA: TGTGCCAGTACTCGGGACAGGGGGCTCCGGGCCACCGGGGAGCTGTTTTTT. Residues: CASTRDRGLRATGELFF.

The gene calls are TRBV7-3 and TRBJ1-2, with D possibly matching TRBD1 (6 bases). Trimming left V 5 bases short and J 7 bases short, with 14 bases between. CDR1 is SGHTA, CDR2 FQGTGA, per germline. The CDR3 has 13 residues. The CDR3 is CASSAYHRAGYTF. In DNA, the CDR3 is TGTGCCAGCAGCGCCTACCACAGGGCTGGCTACACCTTC. Variable domain in full (rest from reference TRBV7-3 and TRBJ1-2): GAGVSQTPSNKVTEKGKYVELRCDPISGHTALYWYRQSLGQGPEFLIYFQGTGAADDSGLPNDRFFAVRPEGSVSTLKIQRTERGDSAVYLCASSAYHRAGYTFGSGTRLTVV.

This clonotype was observed a few times. The V call is TRBV21-1, the J call TRBJ2-1; no DNA check was done on the table's D call, TRBD1. TRBV21-1 constitutes a pseudogene. This CDR3 is 15 amino acids long. The CDR3 protein is CASSSTRDTYNEQFF. For the CDR3, the DNA is TGTGCCAGCAGCAGTACCCGGGACACCTACAATGAGCAGTTCTTC.

This CDR3 reads CASSARTGGKDTQYF. The CDR3 DNA follows: TGTGCCAGCAGTGCCCGGACAGGGGGAAAGGATACGCAGTATTTT. The chain couples TRBV2 to TRBJ2-3, with 10 bases that match TRBD1. CDR3 length equals 15 residues. After removal of 4 bases from V and 6 bases from J, the junction contained 7 bases not matched to a gene. Germline CDR1 SNHLY, CDR2 FYNNEI.